This paragraph reports one T cell receptor (beta chain). What it binds is unknown. Naive CD8 populations comprised CD45RO-negative cells positively selected for CCR7, excluding terminally differentiated effector memory CD45RA+ cells. This entry belongs to a study of shared clonotypes between healthy human individuals. Study background: For every donor, three CD4 naive, three CD4 memory, two CD8 naive and one CD8 memory plates were used.

The data were produced by immunoSEQ multiplex PCR, yet TCRdb's version contains in-frame clones alone and is incomplete. The table shows around 1.9 million clones, with approximately 92% occurring only once. Findings and limits, study-wide: Shared clonotypes across all four donors exceeded non-shared ones in generation probability. The researchers took only blood, and tissue repertoires probably look different.

The CDR3 extends over 14 amino acids. V lost 4 bases, J lost 0 bases, and 3 bases stayed unmatched. From germline, CDR1 is MDHEN and CDR2 SYDVKM. Input material: naive CD8+ T cells from PBMCs. This chain uses TRBV28 with TRBJ2-7; 7 bases are a match to TRBD2. The sequence came from a man aged 18 to 35 in good health. Some clones in this sample may be carry-over from other donors' samples. The CDR3, as DNA: TGTGCCAGCAGTTCGCCGGGGGGCTCCTACGAGCAGTACTTC. Residues: CASSSPGGSYEQYF.